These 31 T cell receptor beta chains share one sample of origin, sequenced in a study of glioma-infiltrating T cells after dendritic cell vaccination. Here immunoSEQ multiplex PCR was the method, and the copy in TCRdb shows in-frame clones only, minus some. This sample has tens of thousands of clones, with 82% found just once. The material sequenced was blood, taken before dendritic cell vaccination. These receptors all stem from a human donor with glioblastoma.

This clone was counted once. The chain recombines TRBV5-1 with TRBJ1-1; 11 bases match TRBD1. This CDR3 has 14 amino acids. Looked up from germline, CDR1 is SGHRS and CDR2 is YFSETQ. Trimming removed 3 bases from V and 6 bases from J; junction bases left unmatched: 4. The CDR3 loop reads CASSSGQGAAEAFF. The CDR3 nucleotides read TGCGCCAGCAGCTCCGGACAGGGGGCTGCTGAAGCTTTCTTT.

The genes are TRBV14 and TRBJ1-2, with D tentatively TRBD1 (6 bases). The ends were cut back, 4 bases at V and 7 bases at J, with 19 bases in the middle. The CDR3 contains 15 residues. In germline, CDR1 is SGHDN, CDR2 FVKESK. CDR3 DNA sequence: TGTGCCAGCAGCCTCTCACGGGGGGGCGGGAGTGGCTACACCTTC. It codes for CASSLSRGGGSGYTF.

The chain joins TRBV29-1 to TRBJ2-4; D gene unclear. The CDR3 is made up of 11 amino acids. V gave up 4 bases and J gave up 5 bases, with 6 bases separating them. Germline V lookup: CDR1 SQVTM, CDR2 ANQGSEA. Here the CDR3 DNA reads TGCAGCGTTGCCCCTCAAAACATTCAGTACTTC. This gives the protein CSVAPQNIQYF.

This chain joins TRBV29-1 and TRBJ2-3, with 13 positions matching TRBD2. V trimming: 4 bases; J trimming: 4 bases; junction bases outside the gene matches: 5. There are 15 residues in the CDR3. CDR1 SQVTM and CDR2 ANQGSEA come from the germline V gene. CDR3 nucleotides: TGCAGCGTTGGTGGACTAGCGGGGGTTGCAGATACGCAGTATTTT. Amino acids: CSVGGLAGVADTQYF.

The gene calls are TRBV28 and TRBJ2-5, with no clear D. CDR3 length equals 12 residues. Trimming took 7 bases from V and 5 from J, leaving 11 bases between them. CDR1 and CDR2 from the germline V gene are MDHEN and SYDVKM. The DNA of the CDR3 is TGTGCCAGCACCGAGGCCGGGGAGACCCAGTACTTC. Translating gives CASTEAGETQYF.

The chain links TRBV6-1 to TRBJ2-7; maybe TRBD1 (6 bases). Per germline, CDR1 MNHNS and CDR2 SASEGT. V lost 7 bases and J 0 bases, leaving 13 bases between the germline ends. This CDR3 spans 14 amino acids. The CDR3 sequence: CASKTGPSSYEQYF. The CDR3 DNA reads TGTGCCAGCAAGACAGGACCCAGCTCCTACGAGCAGTACTTC.

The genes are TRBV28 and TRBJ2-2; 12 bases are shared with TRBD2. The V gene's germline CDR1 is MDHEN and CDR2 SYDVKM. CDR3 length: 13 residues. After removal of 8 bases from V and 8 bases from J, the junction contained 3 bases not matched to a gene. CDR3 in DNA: TGTGCCAGCCGGACTAGCGGGACGGGGGAGCTGTTTTTT. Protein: CASRTSGTGELFF.

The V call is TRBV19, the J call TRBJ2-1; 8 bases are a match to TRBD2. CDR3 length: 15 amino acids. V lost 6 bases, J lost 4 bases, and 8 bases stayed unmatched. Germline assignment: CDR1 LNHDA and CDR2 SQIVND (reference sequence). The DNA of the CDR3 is TGTGCCAGTAGGGAGACTAGCGCATATTACAATGAGCAGTTCTTC. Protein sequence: CASRETSAYYNEQFF.

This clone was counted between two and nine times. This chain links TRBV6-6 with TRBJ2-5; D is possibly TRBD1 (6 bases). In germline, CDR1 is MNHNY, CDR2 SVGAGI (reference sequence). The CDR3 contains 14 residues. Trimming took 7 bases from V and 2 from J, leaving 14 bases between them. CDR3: CASTPPQGQETQYF. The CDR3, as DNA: TGTGCCAGCACTCCCCCCCAGGGGCAAGAGACCCAGTACTTC.

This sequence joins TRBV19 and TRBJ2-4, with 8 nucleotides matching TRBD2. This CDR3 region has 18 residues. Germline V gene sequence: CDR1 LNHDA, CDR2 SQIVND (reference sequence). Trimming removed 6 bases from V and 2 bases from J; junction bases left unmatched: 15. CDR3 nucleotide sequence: TGTGCCAGTAGCTTCGAAGCGGGGGTGGGAATTTCCAAAAACATTCAGTACTTC. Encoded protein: CASSFEAGVGISKNIQYF.

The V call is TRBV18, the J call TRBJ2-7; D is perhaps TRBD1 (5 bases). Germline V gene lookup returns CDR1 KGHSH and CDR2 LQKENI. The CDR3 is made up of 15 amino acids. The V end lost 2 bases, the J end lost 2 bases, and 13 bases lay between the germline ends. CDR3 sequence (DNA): TGTGCCAGCTCACCAGGCCGTGGGGCCGCCTACGAGCAGTACTTC. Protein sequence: CASSPGRGAAYEQYF.

The CDR3 spells CASSLGGGRGTEAFF. The CDR3 DNA is TGCGCCAGCAGCTTGGGCGGGGGTAGGGGGACTGAAGCTTTCTTT. The chain couples TRBV5-1 to TRBJ1-1, with D maybe TRBD1 (6 bases). V gave up 0 bases and J gave up 5 bases, with 14 bases separating them. Germline values: CDR1 SGHRS, CDR2 YFSETQ. The CDR3 runs to 15 residues.

This CDR3 reads CASSLQAGGDTQYF. The CDR3 DNA follows: TGTGCCAGCAGCTTACAGGCCGGGGGAGATACCCAGTACTTC. The gene calls are TRBV7-2 and TRBJ2-5; TRBD2 might be the D (6 bases). Between the trimmed V and J ends, which lost 2 bases and 8 bases, there was a span of 15 bases. CDR1 SGHTA and CDR2 FQGNSA come from the germline V gene. The CDR3 length is 14 residues.

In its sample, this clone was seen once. The CDR3: CASSDSSGGATGELFF. The CDR3 bases are TGTGCCAGCAGTGACTCTAGCGGGGGGGCCACCGGGGAGCTGTTTTTT. The gene calls are TRBV6-4 and TRBJ2-2, with 11 bases that match TRBD2. Germline V CDR1 and CDR2: MRHNA, SNTAGT. The CDR3 is 16 residues long. V gave up 0 bases and J gave up 4 bases; unmatched junction bases: 1.

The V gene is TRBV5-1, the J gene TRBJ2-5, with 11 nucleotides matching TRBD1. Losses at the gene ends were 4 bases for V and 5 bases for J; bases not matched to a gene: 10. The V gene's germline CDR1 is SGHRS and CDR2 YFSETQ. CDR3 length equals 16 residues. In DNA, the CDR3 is TGCGCCAGCAGCAACATCCCGGGACAGGGGGAGGAGACCCAGTACTTC. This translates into CASSNIPGQGEETQYF.

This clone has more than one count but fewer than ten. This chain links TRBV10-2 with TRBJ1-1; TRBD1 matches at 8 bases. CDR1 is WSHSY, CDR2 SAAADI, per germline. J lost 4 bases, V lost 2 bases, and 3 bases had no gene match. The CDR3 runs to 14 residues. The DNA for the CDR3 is TGCGCCAGCAGTGAGGCAGGGGGCGTCACTGAAGCTTTCTTT. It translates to CASSEAGGVTEAFF.

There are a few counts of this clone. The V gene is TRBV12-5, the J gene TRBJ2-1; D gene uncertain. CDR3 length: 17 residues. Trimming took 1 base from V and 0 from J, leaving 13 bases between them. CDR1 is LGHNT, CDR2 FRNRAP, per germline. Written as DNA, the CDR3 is TGTGCTAGTGGTTTGGGGAGAACAACCAGCTCCTACAATGAGCAGTTCTTC. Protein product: CASGLGRTTSSYNEQFF.

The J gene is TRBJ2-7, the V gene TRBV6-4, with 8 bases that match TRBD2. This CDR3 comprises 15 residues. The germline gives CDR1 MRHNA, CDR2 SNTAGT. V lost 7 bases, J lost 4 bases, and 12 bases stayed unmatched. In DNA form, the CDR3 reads TGTGCCAGCAACGAATCGGGGGGGAATCTTTACGAGCAGTACTTC. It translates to CASNESGGNLYEQYF.

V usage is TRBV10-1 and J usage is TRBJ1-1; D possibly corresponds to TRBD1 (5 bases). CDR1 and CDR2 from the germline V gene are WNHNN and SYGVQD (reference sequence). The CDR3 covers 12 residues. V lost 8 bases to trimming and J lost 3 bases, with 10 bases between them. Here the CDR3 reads CASQGRDTEAFF. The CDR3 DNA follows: TGCGCCAGCCAGGGAAGAGACACTGAAGCTTTCTTT.

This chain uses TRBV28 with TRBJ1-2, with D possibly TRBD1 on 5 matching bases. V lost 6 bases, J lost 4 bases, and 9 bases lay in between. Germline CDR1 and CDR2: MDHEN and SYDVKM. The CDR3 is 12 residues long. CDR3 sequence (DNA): TGTGCCAGCAGGGGGCCCATCTATGGCTACACCTTC. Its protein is CASRGPIYGYTF.

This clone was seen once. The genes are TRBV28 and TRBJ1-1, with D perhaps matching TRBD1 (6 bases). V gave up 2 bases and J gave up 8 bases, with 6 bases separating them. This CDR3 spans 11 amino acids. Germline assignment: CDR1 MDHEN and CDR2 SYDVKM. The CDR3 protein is CASSLTGEAFF. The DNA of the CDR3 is TGTGCCAGCAGTTTAACAGGGGAAGCTTTCTTT.

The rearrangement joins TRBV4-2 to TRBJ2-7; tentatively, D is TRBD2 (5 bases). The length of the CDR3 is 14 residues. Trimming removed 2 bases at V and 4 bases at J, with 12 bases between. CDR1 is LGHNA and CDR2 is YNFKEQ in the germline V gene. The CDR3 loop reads CASSQSPPGYEQYF. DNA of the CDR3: TGTGCCAGCAGCCAATCTCCCCCGGGGTACGAGCAGTACTTC.

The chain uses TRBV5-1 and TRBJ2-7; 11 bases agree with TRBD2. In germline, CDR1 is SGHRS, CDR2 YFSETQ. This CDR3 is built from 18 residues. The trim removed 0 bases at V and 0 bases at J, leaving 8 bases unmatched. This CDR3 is CASSLAGTSGSFSYEQYF. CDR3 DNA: TGCGCCAGCAGCTTGGCAGGGACTAGCGGCAGTTTCTCCTACGAGCAGTACTTC.

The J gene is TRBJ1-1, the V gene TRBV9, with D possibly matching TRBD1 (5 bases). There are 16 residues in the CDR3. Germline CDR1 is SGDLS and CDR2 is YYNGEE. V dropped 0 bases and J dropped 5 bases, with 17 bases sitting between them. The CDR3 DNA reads TGTGCCAGCAGCGTAGGGGGGGTTTGGGGGAAGACTGAAGCTTTCTTT. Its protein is CASSVGGVWGKTEAFF.

The CDR3 nucleotides read TGTGCCAGTAGTTTCCCTTACAGGGCCACTGAAGCTTTCTTT. It translates to CASSFPYRATEAFF. V usage is TRBV19 and J usage is TRBJ1-1; D is perhaps TRBD1 (6 bases). This CDR3 region has 14 residues. CDR1 LNHDA and CDR2 SQIVND come from the germline V gene (reference sequence). Deletions cut 5 bases from V and 4 bases from J, with 14 bases between.

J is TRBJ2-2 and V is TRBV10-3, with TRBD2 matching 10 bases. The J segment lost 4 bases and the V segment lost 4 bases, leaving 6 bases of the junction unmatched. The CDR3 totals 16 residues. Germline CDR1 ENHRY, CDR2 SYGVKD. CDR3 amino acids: CAISASSGGGTGELFF. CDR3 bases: TGTGCCATCAGTGCGTCGAGCGGGGGGGGCACCGGGGAGCTGTTTTTT.

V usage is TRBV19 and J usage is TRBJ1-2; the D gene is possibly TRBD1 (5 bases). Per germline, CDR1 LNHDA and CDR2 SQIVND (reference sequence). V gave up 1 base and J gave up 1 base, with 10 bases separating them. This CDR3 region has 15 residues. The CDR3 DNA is TGTGCCAGTAGTATAGTTGGGGGACTTAACTATGGCTACACCTTC. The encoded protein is CASSIVGGLNYGYTF.

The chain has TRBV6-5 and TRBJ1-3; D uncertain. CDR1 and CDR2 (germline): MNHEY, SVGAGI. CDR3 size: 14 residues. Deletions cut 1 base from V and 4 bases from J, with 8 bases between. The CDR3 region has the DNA TGTGCCAGCAGTTACTATGCGGGAGGAAACACCATATATTTT. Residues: CASSYYAGGNTIYF.

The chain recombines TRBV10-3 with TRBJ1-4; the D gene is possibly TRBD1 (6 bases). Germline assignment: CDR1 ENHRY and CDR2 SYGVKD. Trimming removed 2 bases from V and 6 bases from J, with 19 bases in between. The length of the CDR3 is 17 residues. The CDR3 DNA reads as TGTGCCATCAGTGAGGACGAGGGGGACCAGGGTTATGAAAAACTGTTTTTT. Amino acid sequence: CAISEDEGDQGYEKLFF.

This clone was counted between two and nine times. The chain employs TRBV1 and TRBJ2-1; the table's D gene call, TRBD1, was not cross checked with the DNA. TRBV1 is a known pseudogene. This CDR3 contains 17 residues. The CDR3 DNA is TGCACCAGCAGCAGTGGGAATCGCCAGACCCAGGGTAATGAGCAGTTCTTC. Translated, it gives CTSSSGNRQTQGNEQFF.

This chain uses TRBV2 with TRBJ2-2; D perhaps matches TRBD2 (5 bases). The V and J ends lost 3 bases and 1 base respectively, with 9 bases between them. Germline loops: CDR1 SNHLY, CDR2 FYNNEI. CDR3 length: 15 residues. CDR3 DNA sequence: TGTGCCAGCAGTGAGGGTGCGGGGAACACCGGGGAGCTGTTTTTT. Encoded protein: CASSEGAGNTGELFF.